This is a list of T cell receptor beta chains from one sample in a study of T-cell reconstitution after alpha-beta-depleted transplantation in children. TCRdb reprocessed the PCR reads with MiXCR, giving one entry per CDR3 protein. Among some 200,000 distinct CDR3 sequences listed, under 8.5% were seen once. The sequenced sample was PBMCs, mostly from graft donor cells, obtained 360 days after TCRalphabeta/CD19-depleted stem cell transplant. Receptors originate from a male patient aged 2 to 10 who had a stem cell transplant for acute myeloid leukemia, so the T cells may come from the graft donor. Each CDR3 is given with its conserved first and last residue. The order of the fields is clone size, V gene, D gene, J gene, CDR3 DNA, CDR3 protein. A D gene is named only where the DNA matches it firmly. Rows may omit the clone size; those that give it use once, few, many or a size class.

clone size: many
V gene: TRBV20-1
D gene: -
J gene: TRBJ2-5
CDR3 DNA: TGCAGTGCTCCCCGACAGGAAGAGACCCAGTACTTC
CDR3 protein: CSAPRQEETQYF

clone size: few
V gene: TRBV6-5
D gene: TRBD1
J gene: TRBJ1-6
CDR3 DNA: TGTGCCAGCAGTTACCGTCGGGACAGCTCCTATAATTCACCCCTCCACTTT
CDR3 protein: CASSYRRDSSYNSPLHF

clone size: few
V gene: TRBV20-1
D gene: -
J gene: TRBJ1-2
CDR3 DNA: TGCAGTGCTAGACCCCAACTCGACGGCTATGGCTACACCTTC
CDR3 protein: CSARPQLDGYGYTF

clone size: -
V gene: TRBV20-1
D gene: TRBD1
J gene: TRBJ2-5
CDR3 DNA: TGCAGTGCTAGAGTAACAGGGGCTGGAGAGACCCAGTACTTC
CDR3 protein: CSARVTGAGETQYF

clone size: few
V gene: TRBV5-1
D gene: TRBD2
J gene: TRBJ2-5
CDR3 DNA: TGCGCCAGCAGCTGGGCGGCGGGAGTGTCAGAGACCCAGTACTTC
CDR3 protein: CASSWAAGVSETQYF

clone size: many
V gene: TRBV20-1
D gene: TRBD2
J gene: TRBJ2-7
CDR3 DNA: TGCAGTGCTAGAAGAGGGACTAGCGGGGCCGCCTACGAGCAGTACTTC
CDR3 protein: CSARRGTSGAAYEQYF

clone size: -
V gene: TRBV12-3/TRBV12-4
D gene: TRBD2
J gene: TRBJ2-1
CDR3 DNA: TGTGCCAGCAGGCTAGCGGGACCCTATGATGAGCAGTTCTTC
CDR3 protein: CASRLAGPYDEQFF

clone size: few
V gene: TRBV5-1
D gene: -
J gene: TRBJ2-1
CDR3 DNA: TGCGCCAGCAGCTTGGACTACCAGAGTCACAATGAGCAGTTCTTC
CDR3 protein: CASSLDYQSHNEQFF

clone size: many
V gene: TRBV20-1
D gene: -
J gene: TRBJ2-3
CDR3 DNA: TGCAGTGCTAGCCGAGCAGGCGGCACAGATACGCAGTATTTT
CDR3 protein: CSASRAGGTDTQYF

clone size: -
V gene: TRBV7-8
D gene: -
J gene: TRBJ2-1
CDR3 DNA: TGTGCCAGCAGCCAGAACTCCGACAGATACAATGAGCAGTTCTTC
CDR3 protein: CASSQNSDRYNEQFF

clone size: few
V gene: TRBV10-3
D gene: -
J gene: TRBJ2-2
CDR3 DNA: TGTGCCATCAGTGAGTCGCCAGGAGACACCGGGGAGCTGTTTTTT
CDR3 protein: CAISESPGDTGELFF

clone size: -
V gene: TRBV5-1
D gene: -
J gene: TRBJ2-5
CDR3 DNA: TGCGCCAGCAGCTTCCAGGGGGGAAAAGAGACCCAGTACTTC
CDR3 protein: CASSFQGGKETQYF

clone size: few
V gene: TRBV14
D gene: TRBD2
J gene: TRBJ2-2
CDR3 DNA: TGTGCCAGCAGCCCCTGGACTAGCGCCGGGGAGCTGTTTTTT
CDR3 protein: CASSPWTSAGELFF